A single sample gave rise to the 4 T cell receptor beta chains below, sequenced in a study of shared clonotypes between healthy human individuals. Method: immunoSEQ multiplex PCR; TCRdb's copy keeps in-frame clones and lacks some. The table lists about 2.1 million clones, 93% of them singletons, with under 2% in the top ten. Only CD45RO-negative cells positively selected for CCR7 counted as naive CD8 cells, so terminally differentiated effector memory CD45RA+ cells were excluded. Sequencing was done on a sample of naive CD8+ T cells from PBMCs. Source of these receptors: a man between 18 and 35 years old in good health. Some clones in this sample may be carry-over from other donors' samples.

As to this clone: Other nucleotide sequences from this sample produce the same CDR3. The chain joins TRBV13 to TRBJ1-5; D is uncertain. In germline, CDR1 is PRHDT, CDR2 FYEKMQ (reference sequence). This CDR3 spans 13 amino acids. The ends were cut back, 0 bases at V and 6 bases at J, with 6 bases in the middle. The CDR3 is CASSLGGGQPQHF. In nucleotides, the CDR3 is TGTGCCAGCAGCTTAGGGGGTGGTCAGCCCCAGCATTTT.

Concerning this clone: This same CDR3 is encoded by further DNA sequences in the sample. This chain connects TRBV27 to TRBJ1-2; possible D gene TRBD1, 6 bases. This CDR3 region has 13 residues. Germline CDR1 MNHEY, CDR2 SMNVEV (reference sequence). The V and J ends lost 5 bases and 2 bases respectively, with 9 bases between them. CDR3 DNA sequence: TGTGCCAGCAGTCCCGGACAGAACTATGGCTACACCTTC. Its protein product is CASSPGQNYGYTF.

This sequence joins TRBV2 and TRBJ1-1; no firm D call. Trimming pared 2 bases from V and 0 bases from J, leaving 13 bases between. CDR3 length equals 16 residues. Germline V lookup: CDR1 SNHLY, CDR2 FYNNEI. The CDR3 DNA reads TGTGCCAGCAGTGAAACGGTTACAGTGGTGAACACTGAAGCTTTCTTT. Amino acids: CASSETVTVVNTEAFF.

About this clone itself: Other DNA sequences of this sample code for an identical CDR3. The CDR3 coding sequence is TGTGCCAGCAGCCCACGAGGTACCGGGGAGCTGTTTTTT. As protein: CASSPRGTGELFF. V and J are TRBV7-9 and TRBJ2-2; D gene ambiguous. Germline V gives CDR1 SEHNR, CDR2 FQNEAQ (reference sequence). The CDR3 spans 13 residues. V was trimmed by 5 bases and J by 5 bases, leaving 9 bases between them.